This entry describes one T cell receptor (beta chain). This receptor's antigen is unknown. Base qualities are not provided; no much larger clone lies one nucleotide away. Genomic DNA extracted from peripheral blood, rather than sorted cells or RNA, was used as the source for amplification of TCR beta rearrangements. V is pared back by 4 bases and J by 8 bases, with 14 bases lying between the germline termini. The CDR3 runs 13 amino acids, cysteine and phenylalanine included. Only the CDR3 portion is preserved as DNA: 39 bases, with reading frame beginning at the first base. The germline V gene provides CDR1 MNHNS and CDR2 SASEGT. Using a mixed TRB-A/B primer pool, multiplex touch-down PCR amplified rearranged TRB sequences covering the V, D and J segments. Two consecutive PCR reactions with Phusion HS II polymerase added Illumina adapters and sample indices to the amplicons. The amplicons were purified from gel with the NucleoSpin Gel and PCR Clean-up kit and then assessed with Qubit and an Agilent 2100 Bioanalyzer. The libraries were sequenced on an Illumina MiSeq with 600-cycle, single-indexed, paired-end runs. The published analysis was carried out like this. MiXCR versions 2.12 and 3.0.5 were used to process the TRB sequences. Each unique CDR3 nucleotide sequence was treated as one clone, and only productive sequences with two or more reads were kept. Shannon diversity, evenness, clonality (one minus evenness), and alpha-parameterized diversity profiles from alpha 0 to 5 were included as repertoire metrics. The IGoR algorithm was used to compute generation probabilities of clones in paired pre- and post-chemotherapy samples. TCRdb reprocessed the public reads (quality trimming at Q25 with fastp, clone calling with MiXCR) and kept in-frame beta chains. CDR3 protein duplicates are merged, each entry listing the most common genes and DNA. The V and J calls were not made by the authors but by TCRdb's processing. The sample includes about 2,000 distinct CDR3 sequences, with about 67% observed a single time. 50% to 60% of the sample is taken by the ten largest.

The sample belongs to a study of T cell repertoires in aging, cancer and after chemotherapy (dated by TCRdb to between 2017 and 2020). The study in broad terms: The donors fell into six age groups ranging from 30 or younger to 70 or older, and each group had at least three individuals. The study profiled peripheral blood TCR beta repertoires from healthy donors and cancer patients to examine immunoaging and T cell reconstitution after chemotherapy. The full dataset contained millions of TCR reads. Alongside around 97 healthy donors serving as a reference group, the cohort included 200 to 250 cancer patients, of whom more than 90 had hematological cancers and 120 to 130 had solid cancers. Paired pre- and post-chemotherapy samples in the solid tumor group came from brain tumor (glioblastoma) patients receiving temozolomide-based therapy.

Beyond this particular receptor, the publication reports: Median generation probability increased over the chemotherapy interval in both cancer cohorts, suggesting repertoire reconstitution through rebound thymic output. It was noted by the authors that conclusions about immunological memory after chemotherapy cannot be drawn from the repertoire data. In healthy donors, the drop in TCR diversity with age came mainly from a loss of richness, whereas in cancer patients a loss of evenness also played a part. Compared with age-matched healthy donors, untreated patients with hematological or solid cancers had significantly lower TCR diversity and higher clonality in blood.

The rearrangement combines TRBV6-1 with TRBJ1-2, with TRBD1 perhaps the D gene, on 6 matching bases. The receptor's source is a human donor with a solid tumor. The material sequenced was blood. The nucleotide sequence is given as TGTGCCAGCAGTGGCCGGGGGGGCGACGGCTACACCTTC. Protein translation: CASSGRGGDGYTF.